These 17 T cell receptor beta chains were sequenced from one sample in a study of control samples from healthy donors and cancer patients. The data were produced by immunoSEQ multiplex PCR, yet TCRdb's version contains in-frame clones alone and is incomplete. Of about 96,000 clones in the sample, more than 85% are singletons; the top ten hold approximately 8%. The sequencing input was blood. The receptors come from a young man in good health.

The rearrangement uses TRBV11-2 and TRBJ2-5; the match to TRBD1 covers 9 bases. V lost 1 base and J lost 5; bases outside the gene matches: 5. The germline CDR1 and CDR2 sequences are SGHAT and FQNNGV. The CDR3 is 15 residues long. The CDR3 bases are TGTGCCAGCAGCTTAGTACAGGGGGCTTTCGAGACCCAGTACTTC. Its protein product is CASSLVQGAFETQYF.

The rearrangement joins TRBV6-5 to TRBJ1-1; weak D call: TRBD1 (5 bases). Germline V gene sequence: CDR1 MNHEY, CDR2 SVGAGI. The CDR3 runs to 15 residues. V was shortened by 5 bases and J by 2 bases, with 15 bases between the two germline ends. The CDR3 coding sequence is TGTGCCAGCAGTCGCAAGGGACGGGAAAACACTGAAGCTTTCTTT. Encoded protein: CASSRKGRENTEAFF.

V usage is TRBV7-9 and J usage is TRBJ2-7; no clear D gene. The V gene's germline CDR1 is SEHNR and CDR2 FQNEAQ (reference sequence). The CDR3 spans 15 residues. Trimming cost V 5 bases and J 0 bases, with 14 bases left between them. CDR3 loop: CASSPPPKSSYEQYF. In nucleotides, the CDR3 is TGTGCCAGCAGCCCTCCCCCTAAGAGCTCCTACGAGCAGTACTTC.

The chain recombines TRBV19 with TRBJ1-1, with a tentative D call TRBD1 (6 bases). V lost 5 bases to trimming and J lost 8 bases, with 21 bases between them. The CDR3 is 15 amino acids. CDR1 and CDR2 from the germline V gene are LNHDA and SQIVND (reference sequence). The chain's CDR3 is CASSPKGVGLGEAFF. CDR3 DNA: TGTGCCAGTAGTCCCAAGGGGGTAGGCCTTGGAGAAGCTTTCTTT.

The rearrangement joins TRBV9 to TRBJ1-3, with a weak D call TRBD1 (5 bases). The CDR3 loop spans 12 amino acids. Trimming pared 7 bases from V and 4 bases from J, leaving 9 bases between. CDR1 is SGDLS and CDR2 is YYNGEE in the germline V gene. The CDR3: CASEGTGNTIYF. The DNA of the CDR3 is TGTGCCAGCGAGGGGACGGGAAACACCATATATTTT.

The chain combines TRBV4-1 with TRBJ2-7; D not certain. Germline CDR1 is MGHRA and CDR2 is YSYEKL. The CDR3 is 12 amino acids. Trimming removed 4 bases from V and 2 bases from J, with 6 bases in between. CDR3 bases: TGCGCCAGCAGCCCCTCCGCCTACGAGCAGTACTTC. Translation: CASSPSAYEQYF.

J is TRBJ1-1 and V is TRBV6-5, with TRBD1 matching over 10 bases. CDR3 length: 13 residues. Per the germline V gene, CDR1 is MNHEY and CDR2 is SVGAGI. J lost 5 bases, V lost 6 bases, and 3 bases had no gene match. The CDR3 region is CASRDRGGTEAFF. In DNA form, the CDR3 reads TGTGCCAGCAGGGACAGGGGGGGGACTGAAGCTTTCTTT.

The chain links TRBV6-4 to TRBJ1-1, with D uncertain. Germline values: CDR1 MRHNA, CDR2 SNTAGT. The CDR3 consists of 13 residues. Trimming pared 2 bases from V and 3 bases from J, leaving 7 bases between. This chain's CDR3 is CASSDVDDTEAFF. DNA of the CDR3: TGTGCCAGCAGTGACGTTGACGACACTGAAGCTTTCTTT.

J is TRBJ1-6 and V is TRBV7-2; D is undetermined. The germline V gene has CDR1 SGHTA and CDR2 FQGNSA. The CDR3 sequence is 18 residues long. V lost 1 base and J 0 bases, leaving 13 bases between the germline ends. Written as DNA, the CDR3 is TGTGCCAGCAGCTTAGGGGGAGCAGGAAGCTCCTATAATTCACCCCTCCACTTT. This codes for CASSLGGAGSSYNSPLHF.

The chain links TRBV6-5 to TRBJ2-1; D is undetermined. The V end was cut by 0 bases, the J end by 7 bases, with 1 base between. The CDR3 sequence is 11 residues long. CDR1 and CDR2 from the germline V gene are MNHEY and SVGAGI. The CDR3 here is CASSYSNEQFF. In DNA form, the CDR3 reads TGTGCCAGCAGTTACTCTAATGAGCAGTTCTTC.

The gene calls are TRBV6-5 and TRBJ2-7; tentatively, D is TRBD1 (5 bases). Deletions cut 5 bases from V and 0 bases from J, with 14 bases between. The CDR3 loop spans 15 amino acids. Per the germline V gene, CDR1 is MNHEY and CDR2 is SVGAGI. The DNA of the CDR3 is TGTGCCAGCAGTACGAGCCAGGGCGACTCCTACGAGCAGTACTTC. It specifies CASSTSQGDSYEQYF.

V gene TRBV5-1 combines with J gene TRBJ2-1, with D tentatively TRBD2 (6 bases). Deletions cut 4 bases from V and 8 bases from J, with 19 bases between. The CDR3 runs 15 residues. CDR1 is SGHRS and CDR2 is YFSETQ in the germline V gene. Here the CDR3 reads CASSANGGLGDEQFF. The CDR3 DNA is TGCGCCAGCAGCGCCAACGGGGGATTAGGCGATGAGCAGTTCTTC.

CDR3 sequence: CASSQEMASYEQYF. For the CDR3, the DNA is TGTGCCAGCAGCCAAGAGATGGCGTCCTACGAGCAGTACTTC. The J gene is TRBJ2-7, the V gene TRBV3-1 (or the pseudogene TRBV3-2); no firm D call. The CDR3 contains 14 residues. Trimming shortened V by 0 bases and J by 1 base, and 7 bases separated the two germline ends. CDR1 is LGHDT and CDR2 is YNNKEL in the germline V gene (reference sequence).

The rearrangement uses TRBV7-9 and TRBJ2-7; tentatively, D is TRBD1 (6 bases). Trimming removed 7 bases from V and 5 bases from J, with 15 bases in between. Germline values: CDR1 SEHNR, CDR2 FQNEAQ (reference sequence). The CDR3 is 13 residues long. CDR3 sequence reads: CASTPAAGDEQYF. The CDR3 DNA sequence: TGTGCCAGCACACCGGCCGCAGGGGACGAGCAGTACTTC.

This rearrangement joins TRBV5-4 to TRBJ2-5; D not certain. CDR1 and CDR2 from the germline V gene are SGHNT and YYREEE (reference sequence). This CDR3 comprises 14 residues. The V gene lost 4 bases and the J gene lost 0 bases, with 10 bases spanning the gap. The DNA of the CDR3 is TGTGCCAGCAGCGGAAAAAGCTACCAAGAGACCCAGTACTTC. As protein: CASSGKSYQETQYF.

The chain joins TRBV6-2 or TRBV6-3 to TRBJ2-7; 8 bases are a match to TRBD1. This CDR3 is built from 16 residues. Per the germline V gene, CDR1 is MNHEY and CDR2 is SVGEGT. The ends lost 0 bases at V and 3 bases at J; junction bases unmatched: 7. CDR3 nucleotide sequence: TGTGCCAGCAGTTACTCCTATCATACAGGGGGCTACGAGCAGTACTTC. Residues: CASSYSYHTGGYEQYF.

This clone was detected only once. CDR3 region: CASSLAGGTSDTQYF. The CDR3 DNA is TGTGCCAGCAGCCTAGCGGGAGGGACCTCGGATACGCAGTATTTT. The rearrangement joins TRBV3-1 (or the pseudogene TRBV3-2) to TRBJ2-3; TRBD2 agrees at 11 bases. J lost 6 bases, V lost 4 bases, and 6 bases had no gene match. The CDR3 extends over 15 amino acids. The germline V gene encodes CDR1 LGHDT and CDR2 YNNKEL (reference sequence).